A single sample gave rise to the 10 T cell receptor beta chains below, sequenced in a study of cytomegalovirus exposure and HLA in healthy donors listed by TCRdb under 2017. Libraries were constructed by the immunoSEQ multiplex PCR assay. For the multiplex PCR, a mixture combining 60 forward primers for TCR Vbeta segments and 13 reverse primers for TCR Jbeta segments was used. Sourced from immuneACCESS, this table was stored by TCRdb with only in-frame sequences that have V and J called. A share of the clones is absent; for the studies checked, an unresolved V gene accounts for under half, and the remainder has no known explanation. Across this sample there are 300,000 or so clones, with 80% to 90% seen only once. 2% to 2.5% of the sample comes from the top ten. Specimen: PBMCs. Every receptor here comes from a woman aged 35 to 49 in good health and CMV-seropositive.

This chain uses TRBV2 with TRBJ1-4; D perhaps matches TRBD1 (6 bases). Trimming left V 8 bases short and J 0 bases short, with 13 bases between. The V gene's germline CDR1 is SNHLY and CDR2 FYNNEI. The CDR3 runs to 15 residues. For the CDR3, the DNA is TGTGCCAGCTCGGACAGCCCCGCAACTAATGAAAAACTGTTTTTT. Translation gives CASSDSPATNEKLFF. Full variable domain (missing parts from reference TRBV2 and TRBJ1-4): EPEVTQTPSHQVTQMGQEVILRCVPISNHLYFYWYRQILGQKVEFLVSFYNNEISEKSEIFDDQFSVERPDGSNFTLKIRSTKLEDSAMYFCASSDSPATNEKLFFGSGTQLSVL.

This clone was found once. The chain employs TRBV9 and TRBJ2-3, with a weak D call TRBD2 (6 bases). Per the germline V gene, CDR1 is SGDLS and CDR2 is YYNGEE. The V and J ends lost 0 bases and 1 base respectively, with 12 bases between them. CDR3 length equals 16 residues. CDR3 loop: CASSVGLASGTDTQYF. In DNA form, the CDR3 reads TGTGCCAGCAGCGTAGGGCTAGCGAGTGGCACAGATACGCAGTATTTT.

The genes are TRBV28 and TRBJ2-5; 10 positions match TRBD2. The CDR3 sequence is 16 residues long. J lost 2 bases, V lost 5 bases, and 8 bases had no gene match. Germline lookup yields CDR1 MDHEN and CDR2 SYDVKM. The CDR3 coding sequence is TGTGCCAGCAGTCCAGGACTAGCGGTCCCACAAGAGACCCAGTACTTC. Translation gives CASSPGLAVPQETQYF.

This rearrangement joins TRBV27 to TRBJ1-2; D is undetermined. The CDR3 has 16 amino acids. Per germline, CDR1 MNHEY and CDR2 SMNVEV (reference sequence). The ends were cut back, 10 bases at V and 1 base at J, with 22 bases in the middle. CDR3 amino acids: CATRRALPVVNYGYTF. For the CDR3, the DNA is TGTGCCACCAGGAGGGCCCTTCCGGTAGTTAACTATGGCTACACCTTC.

The chain is built from TRBV19 and TRBJ1-5; TRBD1 matches 9 bases. This CDR3 comprises 17 residues. V was pared by 4 bases and J by 4 bases, with 11 bases of the junction left unmatched. Germline CDR1 is LNHDA and CDR2 is SQIVND (reference sequence). The CDR3 here is CASSTKVGTGLNQPQHF. The CDR3 region has the DNA TGTGCCAGTAGTACCAAGGTCGGGACAGGGCTAAATCAGCCCCAGCATTTT.

This clone was recorded once. This rearrangement joins TRBV28 to TRBJ2-7; 7 nucleotides match TRBD2. V lost 6 bases to trimming and J lost 3 bases; unmatched junction nucleotides: 8. The CDR3 spans 14 residues. Germline V gene lookup returns CDR1 MDHEN and CDR2 SYDVKM. The CDR3 loop is CASSRSGLLYEQYF. The CDR3 coding sequence is TGTGCCAGCAGCCGATCGGGACTACTCTACGAGCAGTACTTC.

This chain uses TRBV5-1 with TRBJ2-1; TRBD1 matches 7 bases. V shed 0 bases, J shed 5 bases, and the junction held 8 bases outside the gene matches. The CDR3 runs 16 residues. Germline lookup yields CDR1 SGHRS and CDR2 YFSETQ. CDR3 sequence: CASSLDWDRSHNEQFF. The CDR3 DNA is TGCGCCAGCAGCTTGGATTGGGACAGATCCCACAATGAGCAGTTCTTC. The variable domain in full, completed from reference TRBV5-1 and TRBJ2-1, reads KAGVTQTPRYLIKTRGQQVTLSCSPISGHRSVSWYQQTPGQGLQFLFEYFSETQRNKGNFPGRFSGRQFSNSRSEMNVSTLELGDSALYLCASSLDWDRSHNEQFFGPGTRLTVL.

In regard to this clone: Other DNA variants within this sample encode the same CDR3. The CDR3, as DNA: TGTGCCAGTAGTATGGGGCTACTAGCGGGACAAGAGACCCAGTACTTC. This codes for CASSMGLLAGQETQYF. The chain couples TRBV19 to TRBJ2-5; 10 bases match TRBD2. This CDR3 region has 16 residues. J gave up 2 bases and V 3 bases, and 6 bases lay outside the gene matches. Germline V gives CDR1 LNHDA, CDR2 SQIVND (reference sequence).

The V gene is TRBV7-9, the J gene TRBJ2-7, with TRBD2 as a possible D gene (5 bases). Per germline, CDR1 SEHNR and CDR2 FQNEAQ (reference sequence). Trimming removed 3 bases at V and 6 bases at J, with 9 bases between. The CDR3 length is 12 residues. CDR3 sequence (DNA): TGTGCCAGCAGCTTTTTCGGAGGCGAGCAGTACTTC. Translation gives CASSFFGGEQYF.

This chain connects TRBV6-5 to TRBJ1-1, with 7 bases aligning to TRBD1. V was pared by 8 bases and J by 6 bases, with 6 bases of the junction left unmatched. This CDR3 comprises 12 residues. The germline CDR1 and CDR2 sequences are MNHEY and SVGAGI. The CDR3 sequence is CASATQGAEAFF. The CDR3 DNA reads as TGTGCCAGCGCGACGCAGGGGGCTGAAGCTTTCTTT.